This note documents a single TCR beta chain sequence. The antigen remains undetermined. V was pared by 3 bases and J by 4 bases, with 14 bases between. CDR3 length: 15 amino acids. CDR1 LNHDA and CDR2 SQIVND come from the germline V gene (reference sequence). The sample originates from a study of radiotherapy plus CTLA-4 blockade in lung cancer. Whole-study context: 18% of patients responded objectively, and roughly 30% achieved disease control. Study findings and constraints: In blood, TCR clones derived from the tumor expanded after radiotherapy plus ipilimumab. Dynamics of early blood T cell clones, together with interferon-beta, were reportedly the best predictors of response.

The repertoire was sequenced with immunoSEQ multiplex PCR; TCRdb's copy has only in-frame clones and lacks some. The table has over 70,000 clones, about 90% seen once. Each patient with chemo-refractory metastatic non-small-cell lung cancer was treated with focal radiation plus CTLA-4 blockade using ipilimumab. The rearrangement uses TRBV19 and TRBJ2-3, with D perhaps matching TRBD2 (6 bases). The material was peripheral blood, obtained from a patient treated with radiotherapy plus ipilimumab. The receptor comes from a human donor with non-small cell lung cancer who had a partial response to radiotherapy plus ipilimumab. CDR3: CASSIWGGAADTQYF. In nucleotides, the CDR3 is TGTGCCAGTAGTATTTGGGGCGGGGCGGCAGATACGCAGTATTTT.